The source of this TCR beta chain is a study of PD-L1 blockade in urothelial cancer. Overall study: After treatment start, blood was analyzed at 3 weeks (second dose) and at 6 weeks. Median blood clonality was around 0.08, with more than 75,000 unique TCRs.

Repertoires were generated with immunoSEQ multiplex PCR, while TCRdb's copy carries only in-frame clones and drops some. Here the sample spans 35,000 to 50,000 clones, over 65% being singletons. With 2 bases removed from V and 3 bases from J, the gap between germline ends came to 7 bases. CDR3 length: 13 amino acids. The germline V gene encodes CDR1 MDHEN and CDR2 SYDVKM. Between 1 and 8 samples, pretreatment and on-treatment, were given by each patient. The chain employs TRBV28 and TRBJ1-2; no clear D gene. This sequence was found in a man in his 70s with urothelial cancer. The starting material was PBMCs, obtained around atezolizumab (anti-PD-L1) treatment. The CDR3 region has the DNA TGTGCCAGCAGTTTACTGGGCTACTATGGCTACACCTTC. As protein: CASSLLGYYGYTF.